The rows below give T cell receptor beta chains drawn from one sample of a study of cytomegalovirus exposure and HLA in healthy donors. Sequencing used immunoSEQ multiplex PCR; TCRdb keeps in-frame clones, though not all of them. The sample yields about 73,000 clones, 65% to 85% seen once. Sequencing input: PBMCs. The receptors here all came from a man aged 70-80 years in good health and CMV-seronegative. CDR3s include the opening cysteine and the closing phenylalanine or tryptophan. The D gene is left open where the match is weak. Size tells how often a clone was seen (once, few, many) or the class of an expanded clone, and some rows leave it out.

j_call d_call v_call clone_size cdr3_nt cdr3_aa
TRBJ1-4 TRBD1 TRBV28 - TGTGCCAGCAGCCCCAGGTCAGGGGGGAGTGAAAAACTGTTTTTT CASSPRSGGSEKLFF
TRBJ1-5 - TRBV5-5 - TGTGCCAGCAGCTTGTTAGACAATCAGCCCCAGCATTTT CASSLLDNQPQHF
TRBJ1-2 - TRBV7-9 - TGTGCCAGCTCCGGGGAGACGGTTACTAAGCAGAGTGGCTACACCTTC CASSGETVTKQSGYTF
TRBJ2-7 - TRBV27 - TGTGCCAGCAGTTCTCCCGGACTCGCGGGTTACGAGCAGTACTTC CASSSPGLAGYEQYF
TRBJ2-3 - TRBV18 - TGTGCCAGCTCACGAACAGCGGGACACCTCACAGATACGCAGTATTTT CASSRTAGHLTDTQYF
TRBJ2-7 - TRBV30 few TGTGCCCTCTTAAGAGACAGCAACTCCTACGAGCAGTACTTC CALLRDSNSYEQYF
TRBJ1-2 - TRBV10-3 - TGTGCCATCAGTGGGGGGCAGAATAACTATGGCTACACCTTC CAISGGQNNYGYTF
TRBJ2-7 TRBD2 TRBV11-2 - TGTGCCAGCAGCTTAGGTAGCGGGCAAGCCTACGAGCAGTACTTC CASSLGSGQAYEQYF
TRBJ1-2 - TRBV5-1 - TGCGCCGGCAGCTTTTCCCTTCGGGACTATGGCTACACCTTC CAGSFSLRDYGYTF
TRBJ1-2 - TRBV11-2 once TGTGCCAGCACCACGAGCGAGTCTATTTCTAGGGGCTACACCTTC CASTTSESISRGYTF
TRBJ2-1 - TRBV5-1 few TGCGCCAGCAGCTTGATGGTCCAAACGAGAGCCTACAATGAGCAGTTCTTC CASSLMVQTRAYNEQFF
TRBJ2-2 - TRBV29-1 many TGCAGCGTTGTCCTTAGTCGAACCGGGGAGCTGTTTTTT CSVVLSRTGELFF
TRBJ1-2 - TRBV13 - TGTGCCAGCAGCTCCCAGGGTGGGGGGGGCTACACCTTC CASSSQGGGGYTF
TRBJ2-2 TRBD1 TRBV19 - TGTGCCACCGTAGGACAGGGGGACACCGGGGAGCTGTTTTTT CATVGQGDTGELFF
TRBJ2-2 TRBD2 TRBV9 - TGTGCCAGCAGCGGCATACCAGCGGGAGGGGGCGGGGAGCTGTTTTTT CASSGIPAGGGGELFF
TRBJ2-1 - TRBV7-6 - TGTGCCAGCAGCTTGGAGACAGTCTACAATGAGCAGTTCTTC CASSLETVYNEQFF
TRBJ1-3 TRBD1 TRBV18 - TGTGCCAGCTCACGGACAGGGGACGGAAACACCATATATTTT CASSRTGDGNTIYF
TRBJ1-6 - TRBV4-1 - TGCGCCAGCAGCCAAGGTGAGTGGCATGCGGATTCACCCCTCCACTTT CASSQGEWHADSPLHF
TRBJ2-7 TRBD2 TRBV6-5 many TGTGCCAGCAGTCTTAGCGGGCTAGCCTACGAGCAGTACTTC CASSLSGLAYEQYF
TRBJ1-5 - TRBV14 few TGTGCCAGCAGCCAGGGGCATGGTCAGCCCCAGCATTTT CASSQGHGQPQHF
TRBJ1-1 - TRBV7-2 - TGTGCCAGCAGCTTGATGCAGGGGAGTAACACTGAAGCTTTCTTT CASSLMQGSNTEAFF
TRBJ2-2 TRBD1 TRBV5-5 - TGTGCCAGCAGTCGACAGGGGCACGGACCCACCGGGGAGCTGTTTTTT CASSRQGHGPTGELFF
TRBJ1-1 TRBD1 TRBV18 - TGTGCCAGCTCACCAGTGGAGACAGGGAATGCGGGCACTGAAGCTTTCTTT CASSPVETGNAGTEAFF
TRBJ2-2 - TRBV5-1 - TGCGCCAGCAGCTTAAAGTCGGGGGTCACCGGGGAGCTGTTTTTT CASSLKSGVTGELFF
TRBJ1-5 TRBD1 TRBV7-9 - TGTGCCAGCGGACAGGATCACCAGCCCCAGCATTTT CASGQDHQPQHF
TRBJ2-5 - TRBV7-2 - TGTGCCAGCACCCGGGAGTTCCAAGAGACCCAGTACTTC CASTREFQETQYF
TRBJ2-5 TRBD1 TRBV6-6 - TGTGCCAGCAGTCACGGACAGGGGTCGGGGGAGCAGTACTTC CASSHGQGSGEQYF
TRBJ2-7 - TRBV7-2 few TGTGCCAGCAGCTTAAGTCCTAGCGTCTACGAGCAGTACTTC CASSLSPSVYEQYF
TRBJ2-7 TRBD1 TRBV6-1 - TGTGCCAGCAGCTATACAGGGGGCCACGAGCAGTACTTC CASSYTGGHEQYF
TRBJ2-6 - TRBV29-1 - TGCAGCGCCGAGACTAGCTCTGGGGCCAACGTCCTGACTTTC CSAETSSGANVLTF
TRBJ1-3 - TRBV7-9 - TGTGCCAGCAGCCCGAGTTTAGGGGGAGCTGGAAACACCATATATTTT CASSPSLGGAGNTIYF
TRBJ1-5 - TRBV6-1 - TGTGCCAGCAGTGACAGGCCCACTAGCAATCAGCCCCAGCATTTT CASSDRPTSNQPQHF
TRBJ1-2 - TRBV6-1 few TGTGCCAGCAACGGGGGGACCCTGTTGGGCTATGGCTACACCTTC CASNGGTLLGYGYTF